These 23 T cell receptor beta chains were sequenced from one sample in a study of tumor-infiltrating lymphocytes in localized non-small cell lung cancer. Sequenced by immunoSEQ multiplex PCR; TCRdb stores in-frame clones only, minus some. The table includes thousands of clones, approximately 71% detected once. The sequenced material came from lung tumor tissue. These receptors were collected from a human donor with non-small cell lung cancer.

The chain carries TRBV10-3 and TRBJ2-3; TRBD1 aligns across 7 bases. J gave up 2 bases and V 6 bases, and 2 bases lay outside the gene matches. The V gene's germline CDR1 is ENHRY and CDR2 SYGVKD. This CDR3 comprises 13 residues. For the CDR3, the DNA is TGTGCCATCAGGGGACAGACCACAGATACGCAGTATTTT. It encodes CAIRGQTTDTQYF.

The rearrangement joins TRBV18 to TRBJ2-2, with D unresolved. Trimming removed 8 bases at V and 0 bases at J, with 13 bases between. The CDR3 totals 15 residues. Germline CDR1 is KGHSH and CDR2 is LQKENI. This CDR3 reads CASEPAQSNTGELFF. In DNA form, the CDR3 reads TGTGCCAGCGAACCGGCCCAGTCGAACACCGGGGAGCTGTTTTTT.

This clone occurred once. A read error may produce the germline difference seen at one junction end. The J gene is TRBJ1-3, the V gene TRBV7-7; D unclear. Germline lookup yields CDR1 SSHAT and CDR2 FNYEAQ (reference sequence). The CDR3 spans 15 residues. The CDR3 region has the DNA TGTGCTAGCAGCTTAGGGCCAGGCTCTGGAAACACCATATATTTT. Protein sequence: CASSLGPGSGNTIYF. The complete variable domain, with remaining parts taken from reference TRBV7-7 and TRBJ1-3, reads GAGVSQSPRYKVTKRGQDVTLRCDPISSHATLYWYQQALGQGPEFLTYFNYEAQPDKSGLPSDRFSAERPEGSISTLTIQRTEQRDSAMYRCASSLGPGSGNTIYFGEGSWLTVV.

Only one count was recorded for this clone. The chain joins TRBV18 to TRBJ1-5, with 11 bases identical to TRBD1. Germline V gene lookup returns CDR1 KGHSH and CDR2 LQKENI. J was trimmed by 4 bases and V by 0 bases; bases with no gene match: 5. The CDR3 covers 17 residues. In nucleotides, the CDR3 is TGTGCCAGCTCACCACCCGGGACAGGGGGTAAAAATCAGCCCCAGCATTTT. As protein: CASSPPGTGGKNQPQHF.

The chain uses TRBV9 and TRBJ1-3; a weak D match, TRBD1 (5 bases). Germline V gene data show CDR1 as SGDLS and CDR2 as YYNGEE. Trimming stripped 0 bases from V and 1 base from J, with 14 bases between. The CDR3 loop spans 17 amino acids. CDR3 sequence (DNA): TGTGCCAGCAGCGTAGATGTCTCGGGGGGGTCTGGAAACACCATATATTTT. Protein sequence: CASSVDVSGGSGNTIYF. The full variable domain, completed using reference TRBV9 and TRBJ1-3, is DSGVTQTPKHLITATGQRVTLRCSPRSGDLSVYWYQQSLDQGLQFLIQYYNGEERAKGNILERFSAQQFPDLHSELNLSSLELGDSALYFCASSVDVSGGSGNTIYFGEGSWLTVV.

This CDR3 reads CASSLGTQETQYF. The CDR3 bases are TGCGCCAGCAGCTTGGGGACACAAGAGACCCAGTACTTC. The chain employs TRBV5-1 and TRBJ2-5; possibly TRBD1 for D (5 bases). This CDR3 comprises 13 residues. The germline V gene encodes CDR1 SGHRS and CDR2 YFSETQ. The V end was cut by 0 bases, the J end by 2 bases, with 5 bases between.

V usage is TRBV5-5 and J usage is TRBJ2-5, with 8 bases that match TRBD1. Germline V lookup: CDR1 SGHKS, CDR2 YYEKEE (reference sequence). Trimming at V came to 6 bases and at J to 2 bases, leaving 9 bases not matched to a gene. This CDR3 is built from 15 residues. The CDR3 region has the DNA TGTGCCAGCACCCCGTCAGGGGGCGGGCAAGAGACCCAGTACTTC. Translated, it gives CASTPSGGGQETQYF. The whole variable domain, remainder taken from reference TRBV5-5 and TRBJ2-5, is DAGVTQSPTHLIKTRGQQVTLRCSPISGHKSVSWYQQVLGQGPQFIFQYYEKEERGRGNFPDRFSARQFPNYSSELNVNALLLGDSALYLCASTPSGGGQETQYFGPGTRLLVL.

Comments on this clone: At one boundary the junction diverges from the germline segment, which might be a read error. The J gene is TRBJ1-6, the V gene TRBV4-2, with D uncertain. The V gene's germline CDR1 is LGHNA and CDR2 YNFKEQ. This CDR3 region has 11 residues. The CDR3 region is CASSQDLVLRF. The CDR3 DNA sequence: TGTGCCAGCAGCCAAGATCTAGTACTTCGCTTT.

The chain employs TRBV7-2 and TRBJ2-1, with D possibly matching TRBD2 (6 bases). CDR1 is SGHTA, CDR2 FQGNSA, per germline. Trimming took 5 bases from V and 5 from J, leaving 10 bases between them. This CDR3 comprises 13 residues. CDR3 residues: CASSISGNNEQFF. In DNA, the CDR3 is TGTGCCAGCAGCATTAGCGGCAACAATGAGCAGTTCTTC.

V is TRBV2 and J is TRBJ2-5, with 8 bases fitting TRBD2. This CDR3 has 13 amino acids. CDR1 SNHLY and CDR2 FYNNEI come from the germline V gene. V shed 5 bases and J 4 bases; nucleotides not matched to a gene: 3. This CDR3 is CASSWREAETQYF. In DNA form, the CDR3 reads TGTGCCAGCAGTTGGCGGGAGGCAGAGACCCAGTACTTC.

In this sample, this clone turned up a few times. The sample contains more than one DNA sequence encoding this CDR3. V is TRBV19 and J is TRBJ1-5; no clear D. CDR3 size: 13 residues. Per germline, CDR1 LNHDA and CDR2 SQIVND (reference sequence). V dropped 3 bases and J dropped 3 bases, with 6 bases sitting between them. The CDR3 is CASSIGFNQPQHF. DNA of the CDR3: TGTGCCAGTAGTATTGGCTTCAATCAGCCCCAGCATTTT.

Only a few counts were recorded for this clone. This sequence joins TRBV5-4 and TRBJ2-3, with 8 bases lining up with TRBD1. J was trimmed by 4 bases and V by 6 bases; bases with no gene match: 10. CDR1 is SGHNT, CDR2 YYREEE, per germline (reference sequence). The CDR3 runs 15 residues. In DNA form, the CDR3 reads TGTGCCAGCACCATAGGACAGGGAGTGGCAGATACGCAGTATTTT. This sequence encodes CASTIGQGVADTQYF.

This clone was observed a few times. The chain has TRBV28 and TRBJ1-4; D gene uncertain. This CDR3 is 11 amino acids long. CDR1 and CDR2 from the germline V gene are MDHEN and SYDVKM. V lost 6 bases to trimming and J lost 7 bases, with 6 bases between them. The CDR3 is CASSPFEKLFF. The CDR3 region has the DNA TGTGCCAGCAGCCCTTTTGAAAAACTGTTTTTT.

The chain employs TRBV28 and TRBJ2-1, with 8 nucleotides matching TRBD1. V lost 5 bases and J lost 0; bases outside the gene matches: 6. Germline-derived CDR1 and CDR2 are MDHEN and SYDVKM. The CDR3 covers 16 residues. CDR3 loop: CASSQLTGGSYNEQFF. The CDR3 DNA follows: TGTGCCAGCAGTCAGCTTACAGGGGGCTCCTACAATGAGCAGTTCTTC.

The CDR3 nucleotides read TGTGCCAGCAGGGCCGGGACGTTCAATGAAAAACTGTTTTTT. Translating it yields CASRAGTFNEKLFF. The chain recombines TRBV2 with TRBJ1-4, with D possibly matching TRBD1 (5 bases). Germline lookup yields CDR1 SNHLY and CDR2 FYNNEI. Trimming stripped 6 bases from V and 5 bases from J, with 13 bases between. The CDR3 totals 14 residues.

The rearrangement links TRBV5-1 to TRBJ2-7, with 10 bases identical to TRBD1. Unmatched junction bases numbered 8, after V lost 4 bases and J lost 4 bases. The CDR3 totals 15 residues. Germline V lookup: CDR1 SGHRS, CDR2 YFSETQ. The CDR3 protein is CASSPDRGPMYEQYF. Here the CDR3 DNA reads TGCGCCAGCAGCCCAGACAGGGGGCCTATGTACGAGCAGTACTTC.

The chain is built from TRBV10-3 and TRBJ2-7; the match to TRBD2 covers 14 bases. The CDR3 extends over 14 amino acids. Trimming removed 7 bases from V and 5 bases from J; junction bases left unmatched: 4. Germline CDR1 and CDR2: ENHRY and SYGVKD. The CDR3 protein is CAINKGLAGDEQYF. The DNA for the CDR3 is TGTGCCATCAACAAGGGACTAGCGGGAGACGAGCAGTACTTC.

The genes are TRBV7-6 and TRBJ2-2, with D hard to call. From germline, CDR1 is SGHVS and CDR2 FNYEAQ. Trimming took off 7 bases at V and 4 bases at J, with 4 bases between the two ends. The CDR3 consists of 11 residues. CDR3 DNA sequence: TGTGCCAGCAAGCCCACCGGGGAGCTGTTTTTT. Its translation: CASKPTGELFF.

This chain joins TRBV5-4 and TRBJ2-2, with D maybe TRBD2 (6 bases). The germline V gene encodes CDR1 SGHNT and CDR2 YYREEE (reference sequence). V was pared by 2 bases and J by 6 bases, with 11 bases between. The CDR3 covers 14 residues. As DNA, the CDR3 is TGTGCCAGCAGCTTCGGGCGGGAATCCGGGGAGCTGTTTTTT. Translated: CASSFGRESGELFF.

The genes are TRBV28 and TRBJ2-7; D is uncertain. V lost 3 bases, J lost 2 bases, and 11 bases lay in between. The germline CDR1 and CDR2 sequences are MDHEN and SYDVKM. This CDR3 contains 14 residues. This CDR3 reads CASSFTVRTYEQYF. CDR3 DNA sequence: TGTGCCAGCAGTTTCACTGTCCGGACCTACGAGCAGTACTTC. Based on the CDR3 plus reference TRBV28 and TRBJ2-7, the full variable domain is DVKVTQSSRYLVKRTGEKVFLECVQDMDHENMFWYRQDPGLGLRLIYFSYDVKMKEKGDIPEGYSVSREKKERFSLILESASTNQTSMYLCASSFTVRTYEQYFGPGTRLTVT.

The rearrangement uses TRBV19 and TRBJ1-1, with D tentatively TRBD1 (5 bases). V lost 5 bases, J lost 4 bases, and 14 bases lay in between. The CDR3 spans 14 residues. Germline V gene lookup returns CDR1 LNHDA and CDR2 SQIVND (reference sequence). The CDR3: CASSLRGMSTEAFF. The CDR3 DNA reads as TGTGCCAGTAGTCTCCGGGGGATGAGCACTGAAGCTTTCTTT.

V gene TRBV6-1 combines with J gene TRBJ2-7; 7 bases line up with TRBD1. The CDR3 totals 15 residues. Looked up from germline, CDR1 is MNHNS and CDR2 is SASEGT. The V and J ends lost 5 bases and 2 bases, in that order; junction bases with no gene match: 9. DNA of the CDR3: TGTGCCAGCAGTCCTTTCCGACAGGGCCCCTACGAGCAGTACTTC. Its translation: CASSPFRQGPYEQYF.

The CDR3 spells CASSLLSSGGANTGELFF. CDR3 sequence (DNA): TGTGCCAGCAGTTTATTGTCTAGCGGGGGGGCGAACACCGGGGAGCTGTTTTTT. V usage is TRBV28 and J usage is TRBJ2-2; 12 positions match TRBD2. Trimming at V came to 1 base and at J to 0 bases, leaving 3 bases not matched to a gene. Germline-derived CDR1 and CDR2 are MDHEN and SYDVKM. The CDR3 is 18 amino acids.